This is a list of T cell receptor beta chains from one sample in a study of blood T cell repertoires in COVID-19. The repertoire was sequenced with immunoSEQ multiplex PCR; TCRdb's copy has only in-frame clones and lacks some. The data contain 250,000 or so clones, 89% of them singletons. Sequenced material: peripheral blood. Receptors were obtained from a woman between 40 and 50 years old who had recovered from COVID-19. CDR3s include the opening cysteine and the closing phenylalanine or tryptophan. Fields, in order: D gene, J gene, clone size, V gene, CDR3 protein, CDR3 DNA. D genes are given only for firm matches. Clone size, where shown, is once, few, many, or a class for clones that have expanded.

TRBD1 TRBJ1-6 - TRBV19 CASSSGQAVPSGNSPLHF TGTGCCAGTAGTTCGGGACAGGCGGTACCTTCGGGCAATTCACCCCTCCACTTT
- TRBJ2-3 - TRBV5-1 CATRRGSTDTQYF TGCGCCACCCGGAGGGGAAGCACAGATACGCAGTATTTT
- TRBJ1-1 - TRBV20-1 CSASSNTEAFF TGCAGTGCCTCCAGTAACACTGAAGCTTTCTTT
- TRBJ1-2 - TRBV6-5 CASSSAGAYGYTF TGTGCCAGCAGCTCCGCAGGGGCCTATGGCTACACCTTC
TRBD2 TRBJ2-1 - TRBV30 CAWVLAVTTSSYNEQFF TGTGCCTGGGTACTAGCGGTTACTACCAGCTCCTACAATGAGCAGTTCTTC
- TRBJ2-3 - TRBV9 CASSVVGQDTQYF TGTGCCAGCAGCGTAGTGGGGCAAGATACGCAGTATTTT
TRBD1 TRBJ1-6 - TRBV18 CASSPGQDSPLHF TGTGCCAGCTCACCGGGACAGGATTCACCCCTCCACTTT
- TRBJ1-1 - TRBV11-3 CASSLEPTKAFF TGTGCCAGCAGCTTAGAACCAACAAAGGCTTTCTTT
- TRBJ2-2 - TRBV7-2 CASSWGGPGELFF TGTGCCAGCAGCTGGGGGGGGCCCGGGGAGCTGTTTTTT
TRBD1 TRBJ1-5 once TRBV2 CASSEGTGFVSGQPQHF TGTGCCAGCAGTGAAGGGACAGGGTTTGTATCTGGGCAGCCCCAGCATTTT
TRBD1 TRBJ2-2 - TRBV7-6 CASSPWTGTNTGELFF TGTGCCAGCAGCCCGTGGACAGGCACAAACACCGGGGAGCTGTTTTTT
- TRBJ2-2 few TRBV5-1 CASSSKSGNTGELFF TGCGCCAGCAGCTCAAAATCAGGGAACACCGGGGAGCTGTTTTTT
- TRBJ2-3 - TRBV7-2 CASSLEEGPPYF TGTGCCAGCAGCTTAGAGGAGGGTCCTCCGTATTTT
TRBD2 TRBJ2-2 once TRBV13 CASSPRVRGGRFHGELFF TGTGCCAGCAGCCCACGCGTGCGGGGGGGCCGGTTTCACGGGGAGCTGTTTTTT
- TRBJ1-2 - TRBV28 CASSSTNYGYTF TGTGCCAGCAGTTCAACAAACTATGGCTACACCTTC
TRBD1 TRBJ1-6 once TRBV2 CASRTRGLNSPLHF TGTGCCAGTCGGACCAGGGGGCTCAACTCACCCCTCCACTTT
- TRBJ2-7 - TRBV28 CASTAGAYEQYF TGTGCCAGCACGGCAGGGGCCTACGAGCAGTACTTC
- TRBJ1-2 - TRBV5-1 CASSPGTILGKGNGYTF TGCGCCAGCAGCCCGGGGACAATCCTAGGGAAGGGCAATGGCTACACCTTC
- TRBJ1-2 - TRBV14 CASSHDTGSYGYTF TGTGCCAGCAGCCATGATACAGGGTCGTATGGCTACACCTTC
- TRBJ2-5 - TRBV5-1 CASSLTPTLQETQYF TGCGCCAGCAGCTTGACACCGACTCTCCAAGAGACCCAGTACTTC
- TRBJ2-1 - TRBV9 CASSGLRDEQFF TGTGCCAGCAGTGGACTAAGGGATGAGCAGTTCTTC
- TRBJ1-6 - TRBV19 CASGGSLNSPLHF TGTGCCAGTGGAGGCAGCTTGAATTCACCCCTCCACTTT
TRBD1 TRBJ2-1 - TRBV19 CASRRQDRDYNEQFF TGTGCCAGTCGACGGCAGGACAGGGATTACAATGAGCAGTTCTTC
- TRBJ2-1 - TRBV7-9 CASSARPSAYNEQFF TGTGCCAGCAGCGCCCGGCCTAGCGCCTACAATGAGCAGTTCTTC
TRBD1 TRBJ2-2 - TRBV5-1 CASNLQGTENTGELFF TGCGCCAGCAACCTACAGGGGACGGAGAACACCGGGGAGCTGTTTTTT
TRBD2 TRBJ2-1 - TRBV19 CASSLAGGVDEQFF TGTGCCAGTAGTTTAGCGGGGGGGGTCGATGAGCAGTTCTTC
- TRBJ2-5 many TRBV4-1 CASSQATDQETQYF TGCGCCAGCAGCCAAGCGACAGATCAAGAGACCCAGTACTTC
- TRBJ2-7 - TRBV10-3 CAISERLREQYF TGTGCCATCAGTGAGCGTCTGAGAGAGCAGTACTTC
TRBD1 TRBJ2-2 - TRBV3-1/TRBV3-2 CASSLLTGETGELFF TGTGCCAGCAGTCTTCTTACAGGGGAAACCGGGGAGCTGTTTTTT
- TRBJ1-3 few TRBV6-5 CASSYSPGLTGNTIYF TGTGCCAGCAGTTACAGTCCCGGGTTGACTGGAAACACCATATATTTT
TRBD1 TRBJ1-2 - TRBV29-1 CSVDTLTGRIGYTF TGCAGCGTTGATACTTTGACAGGGAGAATAGGCTACACCTTC
TRBD1 TRBJ1-2 - TRBV12-3/TRBV12-4 CASSQTGFGYTF TGTGCCAGCAGTCAGACAGGGTTTGGCTACACCTTC
- TRBJ2-1 - TRBV9 CASSVGQGEAEQFF TGTGCCAGCAGCGTAGGGCAGGGGGAGGCTGAGCAGTTCTTC
- TRBJ2-4 few TRBV5-8 CASSSAGDIQYF TGTGCCAGCAGCTCTGCCGGGGACATTCAGTACTTC
- TRBJ2-1 - TRBV19 CASSYEGGPYNEQFF TGTGCCAGTAGTTATGAGGGAGGCCCCTACAATGAGCAGTTCTTC
- TRBJ1-1 - TRBV6-5 CASSQGTEAFF TGTGCCAGCAGCCAGGGCACTGAAGCTTTCTTT
TRBD2 TRBJ2-3 - TRBV2 CASLVGLADTDTQYF TGTGCCAGCTTAGTCGGGCTAGCGGACACAGATACGCAGTATTTT
- TRBJ1-5 - TRBV28 CASSFWGGGTQPRHF -
TRBD2 TRBJ2-3 - TRBV5-1 CASTPGLATDTQYF TGCGCCAGCACCCCCGGACTAGCCACAGATACGCAGTATTTT
TRBD2 TRBJ2-5 - TRBV24-1 CATSAPTSSETQYF TGTGCCACCAGTGCCCCGACTAGCTCAGAGACCCAGTACTTC
- TRBJ2-5 - TRBV15 CATSRETGEETQYF TGTGCCACCAGCAGAGAAACAGGTGAAGAGACCCAGTACTTC